The 21 T cell receptor beta chains below were found in one sample sequenced in a study of shared clonotypes between healthy human individuals. Using immunoSEQ multiplex PCR, the repertoire was profiled, and TCRdb retains in-frame clones only, with some absent. The sample carries millions of clones, roughly 96% recorded once. Sequencing was done on a sample of naive CD4+ T cells sorted from blood. Subset denoted: CD45RA+ positively selected. Source of these receptors: a young man in good health.

The rearrangement links TRBV18 to TRBJ2-5; 7 nucleotides agree with TRBD1. The V gene end was trimmed by 1 base and the J gene end by 1 base; junction bases not matched to a gene: 3. The V gene's germline CDR1 is KGHSH and CDR2 LQKENI. This CDR3 contains 15 residues. The CDR3 DNA reads as TGTGCCAGCTCACCACTACGACAGGGCCAAGAGACCCAGTACTTC. The encoded protein is CASSPLRQGQETQYF.

This clone is a singleton in its sample. The J gene is TRBJ2-5, the V gene TRBV9, with 11 bases identical to TRBD2. Trimming removed 1 base from V and 2 bases from J; junction bases left unmatched: 1. The CDR3 contains 15 residues. Germline CDR1 reads SGDLS; CDR2 reads YYNGEE. CDR3 sequence (DNA): TGTGCCAGCAGCGTAACTAGCGGGAGACAAGAGACCCAGTACTTC. It encodes CASSVTSGRQETQYF.

The DNA of the CDR3 is TGTGCCTGGAGTGTTGTAACCTACGAGCAGTACTTC. Protein sequence: CAWSVVTYEQYF. J is TRBJ2-7 and V is TRBV30; D is unclear. The V gene lost 0 bases and the J gene lost 2 bases, with 5 bases spanning the gap. This CDR3 is built from 12 residues. Germline V gene lookup returns CDR1 GTSNPN and CDR2 SVGIG (reference sequence).

V gene TRBV7-3 combines with J gene TRBJ2-2, with TRBD1 matching over 10 bases. Germline V gives CDR1 SGHTA, CDR2 FQGTGA. The ends lost 5 bases at V and 7 bases at J; junction bases unmatched: 7. This CDR3 has 15 residues. CDR3: CASSDRGQGYGELFF. The CDR3 bases are TGTGCCAGCAGCGACCGGGGACAGGGGTACGGGGAGCTGTTTTTT.

The V gene is TRBV7-2, the J gene TRBJ1-5, with a weak D call TRBD1 (6 bases). There are 13 residues in the CDR3. V was cut by 5 bases and J by 5 bases, with 10 bases left in between. In germline, CDR1 is SGHTA, CDR2 FQGNSA. CDR3 DNA: TGTGCCAGCAGCCGCTACAGGGATCAGCCCCAGCATTTT. Translated: CASSRYRDQPQHF.

This clone was found a few times. This CDR3 reads CASSLDRYSYEQYF. The CDR3 coding sequence is TGTGCCAGCAGCCTAGACAGGTACTCCTACGAGCAGTACTTC. The chain carries TRBV9 and TRBJ2-7, with D maybe TRBD1 (6 bases). Trimming took off 4 bases at V and 0 bases at J, with 11 bases between the two ends. This CDR3 region has 14 residues. Germline-derived CDR1 and CDR2 are SGDLS and YYNGEE.

The rearrangement joins TRBV5-1 to TRBJ2-1, with D maybe TRBD1 (5 bases). Trimming shortened V by 4 bases and J by 4 bases, and 9 bases separated the two germline ends. Germline V gene data show CDR1 as SGHRS and CDR2 as YFSETQ. The CDR3 extends over 13 amino acids. DNA for the CDR3: TGCGCCAGCAGCCTTCAGGGTTACAATGAGCAGTTCTTC. Protein product: CASSLQGYNEQFF. The variable domain in full, completed from reference TRBV5-1 and TRBJ2-1, reads KAGVTQTPRYLIKTRGQQVTLSCSPISGHRSVSWYQQTPGQGLQFLFEYFSETQRNKGNFPGRFSGRQFSNSRSEMNVSTLELGDSALYLCASSLQGYNEQFFGPGTRLTVL.

The chain employs TRBV6-4 and TRBJ1-2; D remains ambiguous. This CDR3 has 13 residues. In germline, CDR1 is MRHNA, CDR2 SNTAGT. Trimming left V 1 base short and J 3 bases short, with 6 bases between. CDR3 amino acids: CASSDYGYYGYTF. In DNA, the CDR3 is TGTGCCAGCAGTGACTATGGATACTATGGCTACACCTTC.

The gene calls are TRBV29-1 and TRBJ2-3; D perhaps matches TRBD2 (5 bases). This CDR3 contains 14 residues. V lost 6 bases, J lost 2 bases, and 15 bases lay in between. In germline, CDR1 is SQVTM, CDR2 ANQGSEA. The CDR3, as DNA: TGCAGCGTGACCGGGGTCCCCTACACAGATACGCAGTATTTT. Translating it yields CSVTGVPYTDTQYF.

This CDR3 is CASRLAHSYNEQFF. The DNA for the CDR3 is TGTGCCAGCAGACTAGCGCATTCCTACAATGAGCAGTTCTTC. The chain links TRBV28 to TRBJ2-1, with 7 bases that match TRBD2. The CDR3 has 14 amino acids. In germline, CDR1 is MDHEN, CDR2 SYDVKM. Unmatched junction bases numbered 3, after V lost 6 bases and J lost 1 base.

The chain combines TRBV5-1 with TRBJ2-5; D not certain. The germline gives CDR1 SGHRS, CDR2 YFSETQ. The ends were cut back, 4 bases at V and 5 bases at J, with 15 bases in the middle. The CDR3 totals 14 residues. The CDR3 sequence: CASSKEPLSETQYF. CDR3 in DNA: TGCGCCAGCAGCAAGGAACCCCTCTCGGAGACCCAGTACTTC.

A single count supports this clone. At the DNA level, this CDR3 is encoded by other sequences in the same sample as well. The chain has TRBV18 and TRBJ2-7, with no clear D. With 3 bases removed from V and 6 bases from J, the gap between germline ends came to 9 bases. The CDR3 is 12 residues long. Germline V gene sequence: CDR1 KGHSH, CDR2 LQKENI. The CDR3 loop reads CASSPPGGEQYF. CDR3 in DNA: TGTGCCAGCTCACCCCCCGGCGGCGAGCAGTACTTC.

The rearrangement links TRBV11-2 to TRBJ2-4, with D perhaps TRBD2 (6 bases). The length of the CDR3 is 16 residues. Germline V gene sequence: CDR1 SGHAT, CDR2 FQNNGV. The germline V and J ends were trimmed by 2 bases and 1 base, with 12 bases remaining between them. CDR3 sequence reads: CASSLRGRSAKNIQYF. Written as DNA, the CDR3 is TGTGCCAGCAGCTTACGGGGGAGGAGTGCCAAAAACATTCAGTACTTC.

This chain joins TRBV21-1 and TRBJ2-5; TRBD1, the D gene given by the table, was not confirmed from the DNA. TRBV21-1 is labeled a pseudogene. The CDR3 has 17 amino acids. This chain's CDR3 is CASSGEDRGNGQETQYF. CDR3 DNA: TGTGCCAGCAGCGGGGAAGACAGGGGGAATGGGCAAGAGACCCAGTACTTC.

The J gene is TRBJ2-7, the V gene TRBV7-2; D unclear. CDR1 is SGHTA, CDR2 FQGNSA, per germline. The length of the CDR3 is 11 residues. The V end was cut by 2 bases, the J end by 5 bases, with 4 bases between. The CDR3 DNA reads as TGTGCCAGCAGCTTATATGACGAGCAGTACTTC. The encoded protein is CASSLYDEQYF. The whole variable domain, filled in from reference TRBV7-2 and TRBJ2-7, reads GAGVSQSPSNKVTEKGKDVELRCDPISGHTALYWYRQSLGQGLEFLIYFQGNSAPDKSGLPSDRFSAERTGGSVSTLTIQRTQQEDSAVYLCASSLYDEQYFGPGTRLTVT.

This sequence joins TRBV30 and TRBJ2-2, with no clear D. This CDR3 contains 13 residues. The germline V gene has CDR1 GTSNPN and CDR2 SVGIG (reference sequence). The V gene lost 5 bases and the J gene lost 1 base, with 8 bases spanning the gap. The CDR3 protein is CAWGPMNTGELFF. The CDR3 nucleotides are TGTGCCTGGGGTCCTATGAACACCGGGGAGCTGTTTTTT.

J is TRBJ2-3 and V is TRBV7-2, with D hard to call. V dropped 2 bases and J dropped 1 base, with 7 bases sitting between them. The CDR3 is 14 amino acids. Per germline, CDR1 SGHTA and CDR2 FQGNSA. CDR3 amino acids: CASSLSLGTDTQYF. The CDR3 region has the DNA TGTGCCAGCAGCTTATCCTTAGGCACAGATACGCAGTATTTT.

In nucleotides, the CDR3 is TGTGCCAGTAATCCAGGGGACTTCTATGGCTACACCTTC. Its translation: CASNPGDFYGYTF. The gene calls are TRBV19 and TRBJ1-2, with D perhaps matching TRBD1 (6 bases). Germline V CDR1 and CDR2: LNHDA, SQIVND (reference sequence). The CDR3 is 13 amino acids. V shed 7 bases and J shed 4 bases, with 13 bases lying between them.

V usage is TRBV7-2 and J usage is TRBJ1-1; TRBD1 agrees at 7 bases. Germline CDR1 is SGHTA and CDR2 is FQGNSA. V lost 4 bases and J lost 2; bases outside the gene matches: 4. The length of the CDR3 is 14 residues. The CDR3 reads CASSYRTGNTEAFF. CDR3 nucleotide sequence: TGTGCCAGCAGCTACCGGACAGGAAACACTGAAGCTTTCTTT.

The chain employs TRBV7-8 and TRBJ1-2, with 8 bases fitting TRBD1. The CDR3 length is 15 residues. Unmatched junction bases numbered 9, after V lost 3 bases and J lost 6 bases. The V gene's germline CDR1 is SGHVS and CDR2 FQNEAQ. The CDR3 spells CASSFRKTGVNGYTF. CDR3 DNA sequence: TGTGCCAGCAGCTTCAGGAAGACAGGGGTAAATGGCTACACCTTC.

CDR3 coding DNA: TGTGCCAGCAGCTTAGCGTGGACTAGCGGGTACAATGAGCAGTTCTTC. Its translation: CASSLAWTSGYNEQFF. The chain joins TRBV7-2 to TRBJ2-1; 11 bases align to TRBD2. This CDR3 contains 16 residues. Germline CDR1 SGHTA, CDR2 FQGNSA. V shed 0 bases, J shed 4 bases, and the junction held 2 bases outside the gene matches.